This T cell receptor (beta chain) stems from a study of blood T cells in healthy people across ages. Findings of the study overall: Per million T cells, TCR beta diversity dropped about linearly as age rose. Long-lived donors had more naive CD4+ cells and higher diversity than aged donors.

The amount of total RNA extracted per sample was at least 5.5 micrograms. On this clonotype itself: What it recognizes is unknown.

For the second PCR, which ran for about 6 to 11 cycles, a sample-barcoded 5' primer and a J-beta primer mix were used. TCRdb independently ran MiXCR on the 5' RACE reads; one entry per CDR3 protein. This table holds 870,000 or so distinct CDR3 sequences, more than 25% found once. V was clipped by 6 bases and J by 4 bases; unmatched bases: 6. The germline V gene encodes CDR1 DFQATT and CDR2 SNEGSKA (reference sequence). CDR3 length: 14 amino acids. The sample was blood. The sequence came from a woman of 80 years or more in good health. The rearrangement uses TRBV20-1 and TRBJ2-1; 10 bases are a match to TRBD2. CDR3 region: CSADGAGGYNEQFF. In DNA, the CDR3 is TGCAGTGCAGACGGAGCGGGGGGGTACAATGAGCAGTTCTTC.